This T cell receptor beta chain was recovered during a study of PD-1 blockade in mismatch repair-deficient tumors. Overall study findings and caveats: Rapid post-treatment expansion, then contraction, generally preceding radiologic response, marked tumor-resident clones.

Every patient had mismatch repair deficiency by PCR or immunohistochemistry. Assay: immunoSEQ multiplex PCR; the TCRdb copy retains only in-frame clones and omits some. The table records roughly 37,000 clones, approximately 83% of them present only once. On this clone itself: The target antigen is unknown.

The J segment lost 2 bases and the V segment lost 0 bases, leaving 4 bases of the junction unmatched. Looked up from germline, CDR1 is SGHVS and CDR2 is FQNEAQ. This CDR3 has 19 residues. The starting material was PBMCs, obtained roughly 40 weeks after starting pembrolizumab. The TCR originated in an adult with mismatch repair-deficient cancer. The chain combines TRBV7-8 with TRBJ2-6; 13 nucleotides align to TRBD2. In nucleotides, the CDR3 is TGTGCCAGCAGCTTAGCGCGAACTAGCGGGAGGGCTGGGGCCAACGTCCTGACTTTC. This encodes CASSLARTSGRAGANVLTF.